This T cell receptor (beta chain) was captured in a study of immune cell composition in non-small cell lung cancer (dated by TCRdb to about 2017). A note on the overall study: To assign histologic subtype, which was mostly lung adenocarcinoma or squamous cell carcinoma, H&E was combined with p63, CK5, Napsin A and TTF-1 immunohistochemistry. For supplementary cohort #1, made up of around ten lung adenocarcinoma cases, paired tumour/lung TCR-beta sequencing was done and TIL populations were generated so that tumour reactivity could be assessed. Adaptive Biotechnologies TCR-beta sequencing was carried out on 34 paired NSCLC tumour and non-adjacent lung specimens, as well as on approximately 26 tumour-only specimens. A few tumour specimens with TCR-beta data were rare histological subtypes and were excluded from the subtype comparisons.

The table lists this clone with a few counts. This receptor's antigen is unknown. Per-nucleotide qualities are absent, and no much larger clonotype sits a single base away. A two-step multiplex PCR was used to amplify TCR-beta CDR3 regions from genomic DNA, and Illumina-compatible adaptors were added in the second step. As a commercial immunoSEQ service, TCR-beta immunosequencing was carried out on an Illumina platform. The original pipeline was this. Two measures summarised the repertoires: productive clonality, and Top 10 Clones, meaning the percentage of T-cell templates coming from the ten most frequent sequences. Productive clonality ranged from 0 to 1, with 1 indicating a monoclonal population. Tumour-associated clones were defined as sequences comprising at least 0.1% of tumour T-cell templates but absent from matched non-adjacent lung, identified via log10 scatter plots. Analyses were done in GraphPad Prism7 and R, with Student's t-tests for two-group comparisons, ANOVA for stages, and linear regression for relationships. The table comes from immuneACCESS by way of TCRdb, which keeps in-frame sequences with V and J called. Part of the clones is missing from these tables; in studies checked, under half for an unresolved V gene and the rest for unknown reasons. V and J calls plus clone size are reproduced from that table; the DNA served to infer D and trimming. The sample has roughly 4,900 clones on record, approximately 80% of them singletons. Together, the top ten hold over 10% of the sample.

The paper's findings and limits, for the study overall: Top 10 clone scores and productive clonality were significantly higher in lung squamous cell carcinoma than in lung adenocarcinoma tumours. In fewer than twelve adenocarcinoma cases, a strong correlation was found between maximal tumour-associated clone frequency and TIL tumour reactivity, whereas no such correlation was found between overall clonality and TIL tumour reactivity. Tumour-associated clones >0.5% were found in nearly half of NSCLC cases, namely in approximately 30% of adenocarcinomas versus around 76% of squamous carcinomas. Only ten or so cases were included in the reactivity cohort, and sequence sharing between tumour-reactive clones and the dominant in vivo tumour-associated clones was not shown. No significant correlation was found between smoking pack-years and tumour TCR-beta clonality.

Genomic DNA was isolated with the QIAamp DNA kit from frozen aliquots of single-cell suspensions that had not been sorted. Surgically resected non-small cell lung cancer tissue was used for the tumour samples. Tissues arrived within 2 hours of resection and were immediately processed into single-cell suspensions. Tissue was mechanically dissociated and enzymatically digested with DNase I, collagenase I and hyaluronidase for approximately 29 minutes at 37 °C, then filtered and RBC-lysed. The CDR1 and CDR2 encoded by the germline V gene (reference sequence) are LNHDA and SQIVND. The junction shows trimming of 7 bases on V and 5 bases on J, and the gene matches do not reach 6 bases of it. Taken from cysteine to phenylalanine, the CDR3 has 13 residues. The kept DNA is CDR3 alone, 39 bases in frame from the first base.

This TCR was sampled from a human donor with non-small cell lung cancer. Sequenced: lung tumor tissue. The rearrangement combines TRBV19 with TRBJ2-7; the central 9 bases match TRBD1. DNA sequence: TGTGCCAGTACTCCGGGACAGGGCGACGAGCAGTACTTC. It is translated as CASTPGQGDEQYF.